These 17 T cell receptor beta chains originate from one sample sequenced in a study of shared clonotypes between healthy human individuals. The naive CD8 fraction comprised CD45RO-negative cells positively selected for CCR7 and excluded terminally differentiated effector memory CD45RA+ cells. The protocol was immunoSEQ multiplex PCR, while the TCRdb copy is restricted to in-frame clones and leaves out a portion. Here the sample spans some 2,000,000 clones, over 85% being singletons. The specimen was naive CD8+ T cells sorted from blood. Receptor source: a man younger than 35 in good health.

Concerning this clone itself: The same CDR3 arises from other DNA sequences in this sample as well. This chain joins TRBV5-1 and TRBJ1-1; unclear D gene. There are 15 residues in the CDR3. Germline-derived CDR1 and CDR2 are SGHRS and YFSETQ. Trimming stripped 1 base from V and 0 bases from J, with 10 bases between. CDR3 in amino acids: CASSLTGGMNTEAFF. For the CDR3, the DNA is TGCGCCAGCAGCTTGACGGGCGGTATGAACACTGAAGCTTTCTTT. Full variable domain (outside the CDR3, taken from reference TRBV5-1 and TRBJ1-1): KAGVTQTPRYLIKTRGQQVTLSCSPISGHRSVSWYQQTPGQGLQFLFEYFSETQRNKGNFPGRFSGRQFSNSRSEMNVSTLELGDSALYLCASSLTGGMNTEAFFGQGTRLTVV.

The chain carries TRBV28 and TRBJ2-3; 7 nucleotides line up with TRBD1. After removal of 2 bases from V and 2 bases from J, the junction contained 7 bases not matched to a gene. The V gene's germline CDR1 is MDHEN and CDR2 SYDVKM. The CDR3 totals 16 residues. CDR3 nucleotides: TGTGCCAGCAGTTTAACCATGGACAGGACCACAGATACGCAGTATTTT. It is translated as CASSLTMDRTTDTQYF. Full variable domain (rest looked up from reference TRBV28 and TRBJ2-3): DVKVTQSSRYLVKRTGEKVFLECVQDMDHENMFWYRQDPGLGLRLIYFSYDVKMKEKGDIPEGYSVSREKKERFSLILESASTNQTSMYLCASSLTMDRTTDTQYFGPGTRLTVL.

The gene calls are TRBV10-3 and TRBJ2-1; D is ambiguous. The V gene's germline CDR1 is ENHRY and CDR2 SYGVKD. The V gene lost 3 bases and the J gene lost 8 bases, with 8 bases spanning the gap. The CDR3 sequence is 12 residues long. The CDR3 coding sequence is TGTGCCATCAGTGAATCAAGTCATGAGCAGTTCTTC. Protein sequence: CAISESSHEQFF.

About this clone itself: Other DNA sequences within the sample encode an identical CDR3. The chain has TRBV5-6 and TRBJ2-7; D may be TRBD2 (6 bases). V dropped 0 bases and J dropped 0 bases, with 7 bases sitting between them. The CDR3 spans 14 residues. The germline V gene has CDR1 SGHDT and CDR2 YYEEEE. The CDR3 region has the DNA TGTGCCAGCAGCTTGGGCGGGATCTCCTACGAGCAGTACTTC. Its protein is CASSLGGISYEQYF. Complete variable domain (other parts from reference TRBV5-6 and TRBJ2-7): DAGVTQSPTHLIKTRGQQVTLRCSPKSGHDTVSWYQQALGQGPQFIFQYYEEEERQRGNFPDRFSGHQFPNYSSELNVNALLLGDSALYLCASSLGGISYEQYFGPGTRLTVT.

The chain joins TRBV28 to TRBJ2-7; maybe TRBD1 (6 bases). There are 14 residues in the CDR3. Germline V CDR1 and CDR2: MDHEN, SYDVKM. The germline V and J ends were trimmed by 6 bases and 3 bases, with 15 bases remaining between them. The CDR3, as DNA: TGTGCCAGCAGCTCCAGGGGTAGGATCTACGAGCAGTACTTC. Translated, it gives CASSSRGRIYEQYF. The variable domain in full, completed from reference TRBV28 and TRBJ2-7, reads DVKVTQSSRYLVKRTGEKVFLECVQDMDHENMFWYRQDPGLGLRLIYFSYDVKMKEKGDIPEGYSVSREKKERFSLILESASTNQTSMYLCASSSRGRIYEQYFGPGTRLTVT.

This clone was observed a single time. V and J are TRBV27 and TRBJ2-3; the D is unclear. Between the trimmed V and J ends, which lost 5 bases and 1 base, there was a span of 16 bases. CDR3 size: 16 residues. Germline loops: CDR1 MNHEY, CDR2 SMNVEV (reference sequence). The CDR3 DNA sequence: TGTGCCAGCAGTCCGGATTTTGGGCCGGGCACAGATACGCAGTATTTT. Translation: CASSPDFGPGTDTQYF.

The chain is built from TRBV7-9 and TRBJ2-7; D gene uncertain. The CDR3 extends over 13 amino acids. Trimming stripped 4 bases from V and 3 bases from J, with 10 bases between. Germline CDR1 SEHNR, CDR2 FQNEAQ (reference sequence). CDR3 amino acids: CASSSPSVYEQYF. The CDR3 nucleotides read TGTGCCAGCAGCTCACCTTCGGTCTACGAGCAGTACTTC.

The gene calls are TRBV6-5 and TRBJ2-6; D is possibly TRBD1 or TRBD2 (5 bases each). From germline, CDR1 is MNHEY and CDR2 SVGAGI. The CDR3 is 16 residues long. V lost 4 bases to trimming and J lost 2 bases, with 12 bases between them. The CDR3 loop reads CASSLVGTAGANVLTF. CDR3 nucleotide sequence: TGTGCCAGCAGTTTAGTAGGGACGGCTGGGGCCAACGTCCTGACTTTC.

This clone appeared once. The gene calls are TRBV27 and TRBJ1-2; D ambiguous. Trimming cost V 3 bases and J 7 bases, with 21 bases left between them. The germline gives CDR1 MNHEY, CDR2 SMNVEV (reference sequence). The CDR3 is 16 amino acids. In DNA form, the CDR3 reads TGTGCCAGCAGTTTTCGGAAGACCGGACCTTTCGGTGGCTACACCTTC. Residues: CASSFRKTGPFGGYTF.

This CDR3 reads CASSLDRAGNTEAFF. CDR3 coding DNA: TGTGCCAGCAGCCTAGACAGGGCGGGGAACACTGAAGCTTTCTTT. This chain joins TRBV6-5 and TRBJ1-1; 7 bases map to TRBD1. The V gene end was trimmed by 6 bases and the J gene end by 1 base; junction bases not matched to a gene: 8. The length of the CDR3 is 15 residues. Germline V lookup: CDR1 MNHEY, CDR2 SVGAGI.

Concerning this clone itself: This sample includes further DNA sequences coding for the same CDR3. J is TRBJ2-7 and V is TRBV4-1; the D gene could be TRBD1 or TRBD2 (5 bases each). Trimming left V 3 bases short and J 1 base short, with 10 bases between. The germline V gene encodes CDR1 MGHRA and CDR2 YSYEKL. This CDR3 has 14 amino acids. CDR3 nucleotide sequence: TGCGCCAGCAGCCAGAGGGACCCTTCCTACGAGCAGTACTTC. As protein: CASSQRDPSYEQYF.

The gene calls are TRBV6-4 and TRBJ1-2, with D possibly being TRBD1 (5 bases). The V end was cut by 7 bases, the J end by 2 bases, with 17 bases between. From germline, CDR1 is MRHNA and CDR2 SNTAGT. CDR3 length: 15 residues. DNA of the CDR3: TGTGCCAGCAACCCCCGGGGAGGGGAAAACTATGGCTACACCTTC. It codes for CASNPRGGENYGYTF.

The chain joins TRBV10-3 to TRBJ2-7, with 9 bases matching TRBD2. V lost 3 bases, J lost 5 bases, and 11 bases stayed unmatched. The CDR3 sequence is 16 residues long. Per germline, CDR1 ENHRY and CDR2 SYGVKD. The CDR3 nucleotides read TGTGCCATCAGTGACCCCGCAGGCGGGAGGGAGGACGAGCAGTACTTC. It specifies CAISDPAGGREDEQYF.

The genes are TRBV29-1 and TRBJ1-1; no definite D call. Germline V gene sequence: CDR1 SQVTM, CDR2 ANQGSEA. The CDR3 length is 13 residues. Trimming took 5 bases from V and 4 from J, leaving 14 bases between them. CDR3 sequence (DNA): TGCAGCGTTCCGTCCGGCGTGAGCACTGAAGCTTTCTTT. It is translated as CSVPSGVSTEAFF.

DNA for the CDR3: TGTGCCAGCAGCGATGGCCCCGGGGACCACGGTGGCTACACCTTC. Its protein is CASSDGPGDHGGYTF. V gene TRBV13 combines with J gene TRBJ1-2, with a tentative D call TRBD1 (5 bases). CDR3 length: 15 amino acids. Trimming removed 5 bases at V and 7 bases at J, with 20 bases between. Germline values: CDR1 PRHDT, CDR2 FYEKMQ (reference sequence). Full variable domain (rest looked up from reference TRBV13 and TRBJ1-2): AAGVIQSPRHLIKEKRETATLKCYPIPRHDTVYWYQQGPGQDPQFLISFYEKMQSDKGSIPDRFSAQQFSDYHSELNMSSLELGDSALYFCASSDGPGDHGGYTFGSGTRLTVV.

The CDR3 loop reads CASSSFSSGANVLTF. The CDR3 DNA sequence: TGTGCCAGCAGTTCGTTTTCGTCTGGGGCCAACGTCCTGACTTTC. The chain has TRBV6-5 and TRBJ2-6; no clear D gene. The CDR3 has 15 amino acids. Trimming pared 4 bases from V and 1 base from J, leaving 8 bases between. CDR1 MNHEY and CDR2 SVGAGI come from the germline V gene.

The CDR3 reads CASSAGGHTEAFF. As DNA, the CDR3 is TGTGCCAGCAGTGCGGGGGGGCACACTGAAGCTTTCTTT. The chain carries TRBV25-1 and TRBJ1-1, with a tentative D call TRBD1 (6 bases). This CDR3 is 13 amino acids long. The germline gives CDR1 MGHDK, CDR2 SYGVNS. V was trimmed by 4 bases and J by 3 bases, leaving 9 bases between them. The full variable domain, its missing parts supplied by reference TRBV25-1 and TRBJ1-1, is EADIYQTPRYLVIGTGKKITLECSQTMGHDKMYWYQQDPGMELHLIHYSYGVNSTEKGDLSSESTVSRIRTEHFPLTLESARPSHTSQYLCASSAGGHTEAFFGQGTRLTVV.